The 27 T cell receptor beta chains presented below share a single source sample, sequenced in a study of blood T cell repertoires in COVID-19. Assay used: immunoSEQ multiplex PCR; TCRdb lists only in-frame clones, some missing. The sample has some 240,000 clones; more than 65% are singletons. The sequenced sample was peripheral blood. All receptors come from a woman aged 40 to 49 who had recovered from COVID-19.

The chain couples TRBV9 to TRBJ2-2; D unclear. CDR3 size: 14 residues. V was trimmed by 3 bases and J by 2 bases, leaving 8 bases between them. CDR1 and CDR2 from the germline V gene are SGDLS and YYNGEE. The DNA of the CDR3 is TGTGCCAGCAGCGCCCAGACTAACACCGGGGAGCTGTTTTTT. Translated: CASSAQTNTGELFF.

CDR3 region: CASSFTVNEKLFF. Here the CDR3 DNA reads TGTGCCAGCAGTTTCACAGTTAATGAAAAACTGTTTTTT. The chain couples TRBV12-3 or TRBV12-4 to TRBJ1-4; D gene ambiguous. This CDR3 region has 13 residues. Between the trimmed V and J ends, which lost 3 bases and 4 bases, there was a span of 6 bases.

The genes are TRBV18 and TRBJ1-2; D perhaps matches TRBD1 (6 bases). Germline lookup yields CDR1 KGHSH and CDR2 LQKENI. The ends were cut back, 4 bases at V and 8 bases at J, with 17 bases in the middle. CDR3 length: 14 residues. The chain's CDR3 is CASSLRQASDGYTF. CDR3 DNA sequence: TGTGCCAGCTCACTCAGACAGGCTTCAGACGGCTACACCTTC.

This clone was detected only a few times. This chain links TRBV29-1 with TRBJ1-1; D gene uncertain. CDR1 and CDR2 (germline): SQVTM, ANQGSEA. The V gene lost 6 bases and the J gene lost 6 bases, with 8 bases spanning the gap. This CDR3 has 10 amino acids. CDR3 DNA sequence: TGCAGCGTACGGTTTGCTGAAGCTTTCTTT. This gives the protein CSVRFAEAFF.

The chain recombines TRBV19 with TRBJ1-1; the match to TRBD1 covers 11 bases. The CDR3 has 13 residues. The germline CDR1 and CDR2 sequences are LNHDA and SQIVND (reference sequence). The V and J ends lost 9 bases and 3 bases, in that order; junction bases with no gene match: 3. The CDR3 sequence is CASGDRGDTEAFF. CDR3 DNA: TGTGCCAGCGGGGACAGGGGGGACACTGAAGCTTTCTTT.

V and J are TRBV3-1 (or the pseudogene TRBV3-2) and TRBJ1-6; maybe TRBD1 (6 bases). Trimming removed 6 bases at V and 8 bases at J, with 14 bases between. The CDR3 runs 14 residues. Germline CDR1 LGHDT, CDR2 YNNKEL (reference sequence). For the CDR3, the DNA is TGTGCCAGCAGGGAGGACAGTTTGGATTCACCCCTCCACTTT. Encoded protein: CASREDSLDSPLHF.

The V call is TRBV7-9, the J call TRBJ1-2; D unresolved. The CDR3 runs 13 residues. In germline, CDR1 is SEHNR, CDR2 FQNEAQ (reference sequence). The V end lost 5 bases, the J end lost 6 bases, and 13 bases lay between the germline ends. The chain's CDR3 is CASSRGGFHGYTF. CDR3 DNA sequence: TGTGCCAGCAGCCGCGGTGGGTTCCATGGCTACACCTTC.

The chain couples TRBV11-2 to TRBJ1-1, with D hard to call. The CDR3 runs 14 residues. Germline V gene sequence: CDR1 SGHAT, CDR2 FQNNGV. Trimming took off 1 base at V and 3 bases at J, with 9 bases between the two ends. Written as DNA, the CDR3 is TGTGCCAGCAGCTTAGTAATTGGAGACACTGAAGCTTTCTTT. Protein: CASSLVIGDTEAFF.

J is TRBJ2-3 and V is TRBV7-2; 8 bases are a match to TRBD2. Looked up from germline, CDR1 is SGHTA and CDR2 is FQGNSA. The CDR3 contains 16 residues. Germline trimming cut 4 bases from V and 3 bases from J; bases unmatched to any gene: 9. The CDR3 loop reads CASSSGGSGVTDTQYF. CDR3 sequence (DNA): TGTGCCAGCAGCTCTGGTGGTAGCGGGGTGACAGATACGCAGTATTTT.

The V gene is TRBV5-1, the J gene TRBJ2-6; 7 positions agree with TRBD1. Unmatched junction bases numbered 8, after V lost 0 bases and J lost 2 bases. CDR3 length: 18 amino acids. Germline V gives CDR1 SGHRS, CDR2 YFSETQ. In DNA, the CDR3 is TGCGCCAGCAGCTTGGATTGGACAGGCAGTGCTGGGGCCAACGTCCTGACTTTC. It codes for CASSLDWTGSAGANVLTF.

This clone was seen just once. V is TRBV2 and J is TRBJ1-5; TRBD1 might be the D (6 bases). The V end lost 7 bases, the J end lost 1 base, and 17 bases lay between the germline ends. Germline-derived CDR1 and CDR2 are SNHLY and FYNNEI. The CDR3 totals 16 residues. As DNA, the CDR3 is TGTGCCAGCACTTGGGAGGGAAGGGGGAGCAATCAGCCCCAGCATTTT. This codes for CASTWEGRGSNQPQHF.

The chain couples TRBV5-1 to TRBJ1-4; no firm D call. This CDR3 spans 15 amino acids. V dropped 3 bases and J dropped 0 bases, with 9 bases sitting between them. Germline V gene data show CDR1 as SGHRS and CDR2 as YFSETQ. This CDR3 reads CASSSDSPTNEKLFF. The CDR3 DNA follows: TGCGCCAGCAGCTCTGACTCCCCAACTAATGAAAAACTGTTTTTT.

The chain is built from TRBV5-1 and TRBJ1-1; no reliable D call. Germline loops: CDR1 SGHRS, CDR2 YFSETQ. The CDR3 length is 15 residues. V was clipped by 0 bases and J by 0 bases, with 9 bases between them. In DNA form, the CDR3 reads TGCGCCAGCAGCTTGGTACCGGTCATGAACACTGAAGCTTTCTTT. Amino acids: CASSLVPVMNTEAFF.

The gene calls are TRBV11-3 and TRBJ1-2; D ambiguous. Germline lookup yields CDR1 SGHNT and CDR2 YENEEA. The ends were cut back, 0 bases at V and 4 bases at J, with 9 bases in the middle. The CDR3 contains 14 residues. The CDR3 protein is CASSLDAATYGYTF. CDR3 in DNA: TGTGCCAGCAGCTTAGATGCGGCTACCTATGGCTACACCTTC.

The chain couples TRBV5-1 to TRBJ1-2; D possibly corresponds to TRBD1 (5 bases). Per germline, CDR1 SGHRS and CDR2 YFSETQ. V dropped 2 bases and J dropped 4 bases, with 9 bases sitting between them. This CDR3 is built from 13 residues. Here the CDR3 reads CASSFQGSYGYTF. CDR3 DNA sequence: TGCGCCAGCAGCTTTCAGGGTTCCTATGGCTACACCTTC.

The chain combines TRBV10-3 with TRBJ2-7, with 7 bases identical to TRBD2. CDR1 is ENHRY, CDR2 SYGVKD, per germline. The CDR3 contains 13 residues. J gave up 6 bases and V 10 bases, and 12 bases lay outside the gene matches. CDR3 region: CATQRGEGSEQYF. The CDR3 nucleotides read TGTGCCACCCAGCGGGGAGAGGGCTCCGAGCAGTACTTC.

The chain recombines TRBV7-2 with TRBJ1-1; 9 bases align to TRBD1. Trimming at V came to 3 bases and at J to 6 bases, leaving 2 bases not matched to a gene. Germline V gene lookup returns CDR1 SGHTA and CDR2 FQGNSA. The CDR3 length is 13 residues. The chain's CDR3 is CASSLGQGSEAFF. CDR3 sequence (DNA): TGTGCCAGCAGCTTGGGACAGGGCTCTGAAGCTTTCTTT.

The V call is TRBV4-3, the J call TRBJ2-4, with a weak D call TRBD1 (6 bases). V was cut by 0 bases and J by 0 bases, with 12 bases left in between. CDR1 LGHNA and CDR2 YSLEER come from the germline V gene. CDR3 length: 17 residues. The CDR3 loop is CASSQERTELAKNIQYF. Here the CDR3 DNA reads TGCGCCAGCAGCCAAGAACGGACAGAGCTAGCCAAAAACATTCAGTACTTC.

The V gene is TRBV6-5, the J gene TRBJ2-5; D may be TRBD1 (5 bases). Germline V CDR1 and CDR2: MNHEY, SVGAGI. The V and J ends lost 6 bases and 0 bases respectively, with 14 bases between them. The CDR3 runs 15 residues. CDR3 coding DNA: TGTGCCAGCAGCGCACGGACACCCTACCAAGAGACCCAGTACTTC. Translation gives CASSARTPYQETQYF.

This clone was seen a single time. The gene calls are TRBV19 and TRBJ2-1, with 10 bases lining up with TRBD2. CDR1 is LNHDA, CDR2 SQIVND, per germline (reference sequence). V lost 3 bases, J lost 8 bases, and 7 bases stayed unmatched. This CDR3 spans 15 amino acids. Here the CDR3 DNA reads TGTGCCAGTAGTATCGCTAGCGGGGGAGTATATGAGCAGTTCTTC. It translates to CASSIASGGVYEQFF.

CDR3 DNA sequence: TGTGCCAGCAGCCATCTGCGGCTCCCTGGGACAGATACGCAGTATTTT. Translating it yields CASSHLRLPGTDTQYF. The chain links TRBV3-1 (or the pseudogene TRBV3-2) to TRBJ2-3; D unclear. There are 16 residues in the CDR3. V lost 3 bases to trimming and J lost 3 bases, with 16 bases between them. Germline V gives CDR1 LGHDT, CDR2 YNNKEL (reference sequence).

This clone was found a few times. The chain combines TRBV7-2 with TRBJ1-2, with a possible D match to TRBD1 (6 bases). CDR1 and CDR2 from the germline V gene are SGHTA and FQGNSA. This CDR3 is built from 13 residues. V shed 1 base and J shed 6 bases, with 9 bases lying between them. The CDR3 loop is CASSLVEGDGYTF. The CDR3 DNA is TGTGCCAGCAGCTTAGTAGAGGGGGATGGCTACACCTTC. The full variable domain, rest sourced from reference TRBV7-2 and TRBJ1-2, is GAGVSQSPSNKVTEKGKDVELRCDPISGHTALYWYRQSLGQGLEFLIYFQGNSAPDKSGLPSDRFSAERTGGSVSTLTIQRTQQEDSAVYLCASSLVEGDGYTFGSGTRLTVV.

The chain couples TRBV28 to TRBJ1-2; no clear D gene. Trimming took 6 bases from V and 0 from J, leaving 20 bases between them. The V gene's germline CDR1 is MDHEN and CDR2 SYDVKM. This CDR3 comprises 17 residues. CDR3 DNA sequence: TGTGCCAGCAGCCCCCGTTCGAGGTCATTAGCTAACTATGGCTACACCTTC. Translating gives CASSPRSRSLANYGYTF.

CDR3 nucleotides: TGTGCCAGCAGCTTTTCTGGGACTATGAACACTGAAGCTTTCTTT. Translation gives CASSFSGTMNTEAFF. The rearrangement links TRBV7-8 to TRBJ1-1; perhaps TRBD1 as D (5 bases). Trimming shortened V by 3 bases and J by 0 bases, and 11 bases separated the two germline ends. The CDR3 extends over 15 amino acids. Germline loops: CDR1 SGHVS, CDR2 FQNEAQ.

The V call is TRBV6-5, the J call TRBJ2-7, with TRBD2 as a possible D gene (6 bases). Germline-derived CDR1 and CDR2 are MNHEY and SVGAGI. The ends were cut back, 3 bases at V and 7 bases at J, with 19 bases in the middle. This CDR3 is 15 amino acids long. In DNA form, the CDR3 reads TGTGCCAGCAGTTATGATGGGGGGTCAGAGGGAGAGCAGTACTTC. The encoded protein is CASSYDGGSEGEQYF.

This clone appeared once. The chain recombines TRBV19 with TRBJ1-4; 7 bases line up with TRBD1. V trimming: 5 bases; J trimming: 5 bases; junction bases outside the gene matches: 8. Germline lookup yields CDR1 LNHDA and CDR2 SQIVND (reference sequence). The CDR3 consists of 15 residues. Here the CDR3 reads CASSSGTAGNEKLFF. The CDR3 DNA follows: TGTGCCAGTAGTTCCGGGACAGCAGGAAATGAAAAACTGTTTTTT.

This clone was observed once. The chain recombines TRBV19 with TRBJ2-3, with 13 bases aligning to TRBD2. The germline V gene encodes CDR1 LNHDA and CDR2 SQIVND (reference sequence). The ends lost 3 bases at V and 4 bases at J; junction bases unmatched: 7. This CDR3 contains 17 residues. CDR3 loop: CASSIDRTSGGSDTQYF. CDR3 nucleotides: TGTGCCAGTAGTATCGATCGGACTAGCGGGGGTTCAGATACGCAGTATTTT.